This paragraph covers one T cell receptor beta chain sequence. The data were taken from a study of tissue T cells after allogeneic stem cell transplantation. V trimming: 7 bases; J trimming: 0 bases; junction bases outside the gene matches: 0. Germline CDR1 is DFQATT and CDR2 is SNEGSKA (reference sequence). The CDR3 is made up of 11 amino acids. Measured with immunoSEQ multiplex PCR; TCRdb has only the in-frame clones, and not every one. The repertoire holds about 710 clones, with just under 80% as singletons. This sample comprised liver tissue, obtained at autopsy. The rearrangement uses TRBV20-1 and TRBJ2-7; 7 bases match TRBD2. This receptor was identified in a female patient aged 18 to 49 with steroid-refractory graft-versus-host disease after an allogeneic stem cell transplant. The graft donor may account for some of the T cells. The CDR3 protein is CSGGSSYEQYF. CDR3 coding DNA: TGCAGTGGCGGGAGCTCCTACGAGCAGTACTTC.